The 18 T cell receptor beta chains reported below all come from one sample, sequenced in a study of OX40 agonist ivuxolimab in advanced cancers. Library construction relied on the immunoSEQ multiplex PCR assay. In its TCRdb copy, this immuneACCESS table keeps in-frame sequences only and misses some clones. Where compared with another copy, unresolved V genes explain less than half of these, and the others have no known cause. For this sample there are roughly 68,000 clones; 70% to 85% appear just once. The ten largest clonotypes hold around 1.5% of the sample. The material was CD4+ or CD8+ T cells sorted from blood, obtained in a trial of the OX40 agonist ivuxolimab. The source is an adult with an advanced solid tumor such as melanoma, head and neck, liver or kidney cancer.

The chain joins TRBV30 to TRBJ2-1; no firm D call. Trimming shortened V by 2 bases and J by 9 bases, and 8 bases separated the two germline ends. The CDR3 consists of 11 residues. Germline values: CDR1 GTSNPN, CDR2 SVGIG (reference sequence). The CDR3 DNA sequence: TGTGCCTGGAGTTCGGCTCTTGAGCAGTTCTTC. This translates into CAWSSALEQFF.

V usage is TRBV6-6 and J usage is TRBJ2-5; possible D gene TRBD2, 6 bases. V dropped 2 bases and J dropped 8 bases, with 15 bases sitting between them. CDR3 length: 14 residues. The germline V gene encodes CDR1 MNHNY and CDR2 SVGAGI (reference sequence). CDR3 region: CASSYDLEGYTQYF. The CDR3 DNA reads as TGTGCCAGCAGTTACGACTTGGAGGGTTATACCCAGTACTTC.

CDR3 DNA: TGTGCCAGCAGCTTGCAAAACACCATATATTTT. Translation: CASSLQNTIYF. V is TRBV7-9 and J is TRBJ1-3; D unresolved. The V and J ends lost 3 bases and 6 bases respectively, with 3 bases between them. The CDR3 covers 11 residues. Germline V CDR1 and CDR2: SEHNR, FQNEAQ (reference sequence).

The chain joins TRBV7-3 to TRBJ1-3, with D uncertain. The CDR3 totals 16 residues. V was shortened by 2 bases and J by 0 bases, with 11 bases between the two germline ends. CDR1 is SGHTA, CDR2 FQGTGA, per germline. The CDR3 nucleotides read TGTGCCAGCAGCTTAGGGCCGACGCGCTCTGGAAACACCATATATTTT. It translates to CASSLGPTRSGNTIYF.

The rearrangement uses TRBV4-1 and TRBJ1-5; D gene unclear. The germline gives CDR1 MGHRA, CDR2 YSYEKL. This CDR3 spans 15 amino acids. V gave up 0 bases and J gave up 4 bases, with 10 bases separating them. The CDR3 here is CASSQDHAQNQPQHF. The CDR3 DNA follows: TGCGCCAGCAGCCAAGATCACGCACAGAATCAGCCCCAGCATTTT.

Points on this clone: The sample contains more than one DNA sequence encoding this CDR3. This chain connects TRBV20-1 to TRBJ2-1; D not certain. This CDR3 comprises 11 residues. The V gene lost 5 bases and the J gene lost 4 bases, with 6 bases spanning the gap. The germline V gene encodes CDR1 DFQATT and CDR2 SNEGSKA (reference sequence). As DNA, the CDR3 is TGCAGTGCTGACCGTTACAATGAGCAGTTCTTC. It translates to CSADRYNEQFF.

V usage is TRBV6-6 and J usage is TRBJ1-5; tentative D call: TRBD1 (6 bases). V shed 5 bases and J shed 7 bases, with 12 bases lying between them. CDR3 size: 13 residues. Germline V CDR1 and CDR2: MNHNY, SVGAGI (reference sequence). CDR3 nucleotide sequence: TGTGCCAGCAGTCCAGGGGTTTGGCAGCCCCAGCATTTT. This sequence encodes CASSPGVWQPQHF.

This clone is a singleton in its sample. The chain is built from TRBV5-1 and TRBJ2-1, with D unresolved. The CDR3 spans 18 residues. V gave up 4 bases and J gave up 5 bases, with 25 bases separating them. The germline V gene has CDR1 SGHRS and CDR2 YFSETQ. CDR3 protein: CASSRDIPFGVRHNEQFF. For the CDR3, the DNA is TGCGCCAGCAGCCGAGATATTCCCTTCGGTGTTCGACACAATGAGCAGTTCTTC. Full variable domain (outside the CDR3, taken from reference TRBV5-1 and TRBJ2-1): KAGVTQTPRYLIKTRGQQVTLSCSPISGHRSVSWYQQTPGQGLQFLFEYFSETQRNKGNFPGRFSGRQFSNSRSEMNVSTLELGDSALYLCASSRDIPFGVRHNEQFFGPGTRLTVL.

The gene calls are TRBV6-5 and TRBJ2-7; TRBD1 might be the D (5 bases). The CDR3 has 14 amino acids. Trimming left V 9 bases short and J 3 bases short, with 18 bases between. Germline CDR1 reads MNHEY; CDR2 reads SVGAGI. This chain's CDR3 is CASSRGQVSYEQYF. In nucleotides, the CDR3 is TGTGCCAGTTCAAGGGGCCAAGTTAGCTACGAGCAGTACTTC.

This sequence joins TRBV25-1 and TRBJ1-5, with unresolved D. The CDR3 is 12 amino acids. V lost 4 bases and J lost 4, with 5 bases in between. CDR1 and CDR2 from the germline V gene are MGHDK and SYGVNS. The DNA for the CDR3 is TGTGCCAGCAGTGCGGGGAATCAGCCCCAGCATTTT. It encodes CASSAGNQPQHF.

This clone was picked up one time. Here the CDR3 reads CSATGGNEQYF. The CDR3 nucleotides are TGCAGTGCTACCGGGGGAAACGAGCAGTACTTC. The V gene is TRBV20-1, the J gene TRBJ2-7; the D gene is possibly TRBD2 (6 bases). V was clipped by 4 bases and J by 5 bases, with 9 bases between them. Germline V gives CDR1 DFQATT, CDR2 SNEGSKA (reference sequence). This CDR3 has 11 residues.

A few counts support this clone. V usage is TRBV19 and J usage is TRBJ2-7; possibly TRBD1 or TRBD2 for D (5 bases each). The CDR3 totals 15 residues. V was shortened by 1 base and J by 2 bases, with 12 bases between the two germline ends. Germline-derived CDR1 and CDR2 are LNHDA and SQIVND (reference sequence). CDR3 region: CASSIGRDLTYEQYF. The CDR3 DNA sequence: TGTGCCAGTAGTATAGGCCGGGACCTAACCTACGAGCAGTACTTC.

This chain joins TRBV28 and TRBJ2-5; D unclear. The CDR3 has 12 amino acids. Per germline, CDR1 MDHEN and CDR2 SYDVKM. Deletions cut 4 bases from V and 13 bases from J, with 16 bases between. The CDR3 nucleotides are TGTGCCAGCAGTTCCTGGGCCGCGAGTTGGTACTTC. Its protein product is CASSSWAASWYF. Supplemented by reference TRBV28 and TRBJ2-5, the full variable domain reads DVKVTQSSRYLVKRTGEKVFLECVQDMDHENMFWYRQDPGLGLRLIYFSYDVKMKEKGDIPEGYSVSREKKERFSLILESASTNQTSMYLCASSSWAASWYFGPGTRLLVL.

The chain recombines TRBV19 with TRBJ2-1, with TRBD2 matching 9 bases. The V and J ends lost 5 bases and 4 bases, in that order; junction bases with no gene match: 15. This CDR3 is built from 18 residues. Germline V gene sequence: CDR1 LNHDA, CDR2 SQIVND (reference sequence). This CDR3 reads CASSYRQVAGEGYNEQFF. The CDR3 DNA reads TGTGCCAGTAGTTACCGGCAAGTAGCGGGAGAAGGGTACAATGAGCAGTTCTTC.

This clone was counted only a few times. The J gene is TRBJ2-2, the V gene TRBV10-2; D is perhaps TRBD2 (6 bases). Germline V gene sequence: CDR1 WSHSY, CDR2 SAAADI. The CDR3 is 17 residues long. V lost 7 bases and J lost 3, with 21 bases in between. The CDR3 here is CASMGGKRANDTGELFF. The DNA of the CDR3 is TGCGCCAGCATGGGTGGCAAGCGGGCAAACGACACCGGGGAGCTGTTTTTT.

The chain joins TRBV18 to TRBJ2-5; 7 bases align to TRBD1. CDR3 length: 16 residues. CDR1 is KGHSH and CDR2 is LQKENI in the germline V gene. The ends lost 3 bases at V and 0 bases at J; junction bases unmatched: 7. As DNA, the CDR3 is TGTGCCAGCTCACCTCTTGGGACAGCCTACCAAGAGACCCAGTACTTC. Translating gives CASSPLGTAYQETQYF.

This chain connects TRBV7-3 to TRBJ2-7; 7 positions agree with TRBD2. The CDR3 length is 14 residues. Germline lookup yields CDR1 SGHTA and CDR2 FQGTGA. V trimming: 5 bases; J trimming: 4 bases; junction bases outside the gene matches: 8. Written as DNA, the CDR3 is TGTGCCAGCAGCCCTTTCCCCGGGGGGTACGAGCAGTACTTC. Residues: CASSPFPGGYEQYF.

The chain has TRBV4-3 and TRBJ2-3, with D tentatively TRBD1 (6 bases). Germline CDR1 and CDR2: LGHNA and YSLEER. The CDR3 sequence is 13 residues long. Trimming stripped 1 base from V and 6 bases from J, with 8 bases between. The CDR3 DNA reads as TGCGCCAGCAGCCAAGTTGGGGGCGATACGCAGTATTTT. Encoded protein: CASSQVGGDTQYF.